This T cell receptor beta chain stems from a study of spatial heterogeneity in lung cancer. The CDR3 runs 13 residues. Germline lookup yields CDR1 LGHDT and CDR2 YNNKEL (reference sequence). The germline V and J ends were trimmed by 1 base and 8 bases, with 6 bases remaining between them. The table lists this clonotype with many counts. Its target is not known. Time point denoted: sample taken at primary tumor resection. No cell sorting; template was whole RNA from tumor, lung tissue or PBMC. Study results and caveats: It was found that expanded intratumoral alpha and beta TCR counts tracked tumor mutation counts.

TCRdb independently ran MiXCR on the 5' RACE reads; one entry per CDR3 protein. The data show fewer than 15,000 distinct CDR3 sequences, with 3.5% to 4.5% seen just once and 8% to 9% held by the top ten. V is TRBV3-1 and J is TRBJ1-6; D not certain. This specimen consisted of lung tumor tissue, obtained at surgery. The TCR was taken from a male donor with early-stage non-small cell lung cancer. The CDR3 is CASSQVTDSPLHF. CDR3 nucleotides: TGTGCCAGCAGCCAAGTGACTGATTCACCCCTCCACTTT.